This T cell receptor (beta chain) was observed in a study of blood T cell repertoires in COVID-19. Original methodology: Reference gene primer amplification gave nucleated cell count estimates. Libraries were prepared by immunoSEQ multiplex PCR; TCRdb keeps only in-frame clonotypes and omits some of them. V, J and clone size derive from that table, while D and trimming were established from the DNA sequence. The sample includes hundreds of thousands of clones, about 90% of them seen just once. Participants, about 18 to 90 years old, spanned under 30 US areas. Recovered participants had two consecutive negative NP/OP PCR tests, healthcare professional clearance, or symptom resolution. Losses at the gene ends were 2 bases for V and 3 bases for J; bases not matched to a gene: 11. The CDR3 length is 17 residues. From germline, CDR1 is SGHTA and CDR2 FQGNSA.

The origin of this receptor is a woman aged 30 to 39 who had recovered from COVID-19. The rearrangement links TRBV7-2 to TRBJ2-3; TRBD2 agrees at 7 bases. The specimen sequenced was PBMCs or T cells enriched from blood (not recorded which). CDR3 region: CASSLRLAGARTDTQYF. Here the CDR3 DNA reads TGTGCCAGCAGCTTAAGGTTGGCGGGAGCTCGGACAGATACGCAGTATTTT. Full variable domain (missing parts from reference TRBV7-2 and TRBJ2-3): GAGVSQSPSNKVTEKGKDVELRCDPISGHTALYWYRQSLGQGLEFLIYFQGNSAPDKSGLPSDRFSAERTGGSVSTLTIQRTQQEDSAVYLCASSLRLAGARTDTQYFGPGTRLTVL.